This TCR beta chain was documented in a study of T cells in Graves' hyperthyroidism and ophthalmopathy. Overall study context: At initial diagnosis, before any treatment had begun, peripheral blood was obtained.

The V end was cut by 7 bases, the J end by 5 bases, with 19 bases between. The CDR3 sequence is 15 residues long. Germline V CDR1 and CDR2: MNHNS, SASEGT. The table lists this clonotype with many counts. TCR beta CDR3 regions were amplified from RNA. RT-PCR in the first round (using the HTBI primer set) targeted the TCR CDR3. TCRdb re-called the multiplex PCR reads through MiXCR, storing one row per CDR3 protein. This sample has more than 500,000 distinct CDR3 sequences, with about 16% found just once. The clonotype was recovered from a woman in her twenties or thirties with Graves' ophthalmopathy. The material sequenced was blood. The genes are TRBV6-1 and TRBJ2-3; D may correspond to TRBD1 or TRBD2 (5 bases each). In nucleotides, the CDR3 is TGTGCCAGCACCGAAATGAGGGGCGGCGGAGATACGCAGTATTTT. Translation gives CASTEMRGGGDTQYF.